A single sample is the source of the 17 T cell receptor beta chains below, sequenced in a study of blood T cells in healthy people across ages (dated by TCRdb to the mid-2010s). Library creation used 5' RACE. For sequencing, an Illumina HiSeq 2500 was employed. A second roughly 7 to 11 cycle PCR used a sample-barcoded 5' primer and a J-beta primer mix. TCRdb passed the public sequencing reads through fastp at Q25 and MiXCR, retaining productive beta sequences. Every entry covers one CDR3 protein and lists the most common genes and DNA from its rows. In this sample the table shows 650,000 to 800,000 distinct CDR3 sequences, under 65% of which occur a single time. The leading ten clones occupy 13% of the sample. The specimen was blood. The receptor set was obtained from a woman older than 75 in good health.

V and J are TRBV20-1 and TRBJ2-7, with D tentatively TRBD1 or TRBD2 (5 bases each). CDR1 is DFQATT, CDR2 SNEGSKA, per germline (reference sequence). This CDR3 contains 15 residues. The V end was cut by 0 bases, the J end by 3 bases, with 15 bases between. The CDR3: CSAREHGSGSYEQYF. DNA of the CDR3: TGCAGTGCTAGAGAACACGGGTCAGGGAGCTACGAGCAGTACTTC.

The chain joins TRBV2 to TRBJ2-7; D is possibly TRBD1 (6 bases). Germline V gene lookup returns CDR1 SNHLY and CDR2 FYNNEI. The CDR3 is 13 residues long. The V and J ends lost 10 bases and 3 bases respectively, with 16 bases between them. The CDR3 reads CAIRDNLLYEQYF. DNA for the CDR3: TGTGCCATCCGGGACAACCTTCTCTACGAGCAGTACTTC.

This chain connects TRBV7-2 to TRBJ2-5; D could derive from TRBD1 or TRBD2 (5 bases each). V dropped 5 bases and J dropped 6 bases, with 19 bases sitting between them. Germline assignment: CDR1 SGHTA and CDR2 FQGNSA. This CDR3 spans 15 amino acids. The CDR3 bases are TGTGCCAGCAGCCCCGGGACCGTCCTCACGAAGACCCAGTACTTC. This gives the protein CASSPGTVLTKTQYF.

On this clonotype itself: This may arise from a read error, as a much more abundant clone is one base away. The chain is built from TRBV5-1 and TRBJ1-5; no definite D call. This CDR3 has 14 residues. The V end was cut by 0 bases, the J end by 1 base, with 5 bases between. Germline V CDR1 and CDR2: SGHRS, YFSETQ. CDR3 sequence reads: CASSLEFSNQPQHF. CDR3 nucleotides: TGCGCCAGCAGCTTGGAGTTCAGCAATCAGCCCCAGCATTTT.

The chain links TRBV14 to TRBJ1-2; 7 nucleotides line up with TRBD1. V lost 0 bases and J lost 7; bases outside the gene matches: 5. There are 14 residues in the CDR3. Per germline, CDR1 SGHDN and CDR2 FVKESK. The CDR3: CASSQDQGVIGYTF. CDR3 in DNA: TGTGCCAGCAGCCAAGATCAGGGGGTAATTGGCTACACCTTC.

The chain uses TRBV10-3 and TRBJ2-1; 7 nucleotides line up with TRBD2. V lost 9 bases, J lost 8 bases, and 7 bases stayed unmatched. The CDR3 is 12 amino acids. Germline V gene sequence: CDR1 ENHRY, CDR2 SYGVKD. The CDR3 loop reads CAIGLVFDEQFF. The CDR3 nucleotides are TGTGCCATTGGACTAGTATTCGATGAGCAGTTCTTC.

CDR3 residues: CASSYEGAKNIQYF. The CDR3, as DNA: TGTGCCAGCAGTTACGAAGGGGCCAAAAACATTCAGTACTTC. The chain couples TRBV12-3 or TRBV12-4 to TRBJ2-4; D gene unclear. This CDR3 has 14 residues. V was clipped by 4 bases and J by 1 base, with 8 bases between them.

The chain couples TRBV3-1 to TRBJ2-1; weak D call: TRBD1 (5 bases). Germline V CDR1 and CDR2: LGHDT, YNNKEL (reference sequence). The V end was cut by 5 bases, the J end by 8 bases, with 13 bases between. This CDR3 is 13 amino acids long. The CDR3 nucleotides are TGTGCCAGCAGCTTTAACCTGGGGCATGAGCAGTTCTTC. Translated, it gives CASSFNLGHEQFF.

This clonotype was found many times. The junction departs from the called germline gene at one end, perhaps through a read error. The chain is built from TRBV12-3 or TRBV12-4 and TRBJ2-7, with 8 bases fitting TRBD2. CDR3 length: 11 amino acids. CDR3 loop: CASSGQREPYF. The CDR3 DNA sequence: TGTGCCAGCAGTGGCCAGCGGGAGCCGTACTTC.

In this sample, this clonotype turned up a few times. The chain combines TRBV2 with TRBJ2-7; D remains ambiguous. This CDR3 spans 14 amino acids. CDR1 is SNHLY and CDR2 is FYNNEI in the germline V gene. Trimming took off 0 bases at V and 2 bases at J, with 8 bases between the two ends. CDR3 nucleotides: TGTGCCAGCAGTGAAGCAGGACCCCCCTACGAGCAGTACTTC. It codes for CASSEAGPPYEQYF.

Ten or more counts support this clonotype. The chain recombines TRBV20-1 with TRBJ2-7; TRBD1 is a possible D gene (7 bases). The CDR3 has 17 residues. Trimming took 5 bases from V and 0 from J, leaving 23 bases between them. The germline V gene has CDR1 DFQATT and CDR2 SNEGSKA (reference sequence). CDR3 sequence reads: CSAFQNPGGSFSYEQYF. DNA for the CDR3: TGCAGTGCTTTTCAAAACCCAGGGGGGTCCTTCTCCTACGAGCAGTACTTC.

The J gene is TRBJ2-1, the V gene TRBV7-2; D is ambiguous. The germline V gene has CDR1 SGHTA and CDR2 FQGNSA. The CDR3 totals 13 residues. Trimming stripped 7 bases from V and 6 bases from J, with 13 bases between. The chain's CDR3 is CASTSVRGNEQFF. CDR3 coding DNA: TGTGCCAGCACCTCGGTACGAGGCAATGAGCAGTTCTTC. Complete variable domain (other parts from reference TRBV7-2 and TRBJ2-1): GAGVSQSPSNKVTEKGKDVELRCDPISGHTALYWYRQSLGQGLEFLIYFQGNSAPDKSGLPSDRFSAERTGGSVSTLTIQRTQQEDSAVYLCASTSVRGNEQFFGPGTRLTVL.

The genes are TRBV20-1 and TRBJ1-2; D remains unclear. Germline V gene data show CDR1 as DFQATT and CDR2 as SNEGSKA (reference sequence). Trimming shortened V by 1 base and J by 4 bases, and 7 bases separated the two germline ends. The CDR3 is 12 amino acids. CDR3 DNA sequence: TGCAGTGCTAGAGGGCACACCTATGGCTACACCTTC. This translates into CSARGHTYGYTF.

In regard to this clonotype: Being one base from a much bigger clone, this may be a read error. In DNA form, the CDR3 reads TGTGCCAGCAGTTTAGAGGCAGGAAGGCAGTTCTTC. This sequence encodes CASSLEAGRQFF. This chain uses TRBV12-3 or TRBV12-4 with TRBJ2-1, with D uncertain. V was shortened by 1 base and J by 12 bases, with 10 bases between the two germline ends. CDR3 length equals 12 residues.

The chain carries TRBV29-1 and TRBJ2-7, with D perhaps matching TRBD2 (7 bases). Near its end, the DNA agrees better with TRBJ2-5, so the J call may be wrong. The germline V gene encodes CDR1 SQVTM and CDR2 ANQGSEA. This CDR3 comprises 13 residues. CDR3 sequence reads: CSVRAGAGETQYF. DNA of the CDR3: TGCAGCGTCCGGGCGGGGGCAGGGGAGACCCAGTACTTC.

In this sample, this clonotype turned up many times. This chain joins TRBV7-3 and TRBJ2-1, with 7 bases lining up with TRBD1. The CDR3 consists of 15 residues. V was pared by 5 bases and J by 7 bases, with 11 bases of the junction left unmatched. The germline gives CDR1 SGHTA, CDR2 FQGTGA. The CDR3 DNA reads as TGTGCCAGCAGCCGAACAGGGGTCCGTGGTAATGAGCAGTTCTTC. It encodes CASSRTGVRGNEQFF.

A note on this clonotype: The junction departs from germline at one end; a sequencing error may be responsible. This CDR3 reads CASSPGPYNYGYTF. The CDR3 coding sequence is TGTGCCAGCAGCCCCGGGCCCTATAACTATGGCTACACTTTC. V is TRBV7-3 and J is TRBJ1-2; D unclear. In germline, CDR1 is SGHTA, CDR2 FQGTGA. This CDR3 has 14 amino acids.